This T cell receptor (beta chain) was profiled in a study of blood T cell repertoires in COVID-19. Study-wide context: T cells, B-cell-depleted T cells, or PBMCs provided the cDNA or gDNA that served as material.

Followed longitudinally, the Seattle patients had been enrolled during active infection. Authors' methods: Estimation of nucleated cell counts relied on the amplification of reference gene primers. TCRdb keeps only in-frame clones here, not all; method: immunoSEQ multiplex PCR. V and J calls plus clone size are reproduced from that table; the DNA served to infer D and trimming. Counted here are tens of thousands of clones, 80% to 90% occurring once; the ten biggest clones make up 3% to 4.5%. This CDR3 is built from 19 residues. Looked up from germline, CDR1 is LNHDA and CDR2 is SQIVND (reference sequence). Trimming cost V 5 bases and J 0 bases; bases outside gene matches: 9.

The sequence derives from a man between 35 and 55 years old with COVID-19, enrolled during active disease. The chain links TRBV19 to TRBJ2-3, with 15 bases lining up with TRBD2. Sample: peripheral blood. The CDR3 spells CASSRPPGLAGGSTDTQYF. In DNA, the CDR3 is TGTGCCAGTAGTCGCCCTCCGGGACTAGCGGGAGGAAGCACAGATACGCAGTATTTT.